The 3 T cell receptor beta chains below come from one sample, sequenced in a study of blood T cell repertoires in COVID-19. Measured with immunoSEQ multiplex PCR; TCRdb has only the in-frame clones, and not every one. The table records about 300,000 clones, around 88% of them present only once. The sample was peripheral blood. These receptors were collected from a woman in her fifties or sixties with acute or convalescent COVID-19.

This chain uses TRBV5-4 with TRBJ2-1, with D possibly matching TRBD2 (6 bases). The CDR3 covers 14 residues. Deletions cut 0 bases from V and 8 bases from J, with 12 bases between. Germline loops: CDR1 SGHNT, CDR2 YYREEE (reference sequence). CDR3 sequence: CASSLAGATDEQFF. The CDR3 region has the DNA TGTGCCAGCAGCTTGGCGGGAGCCACCGATGAGCAGTTCTTC.

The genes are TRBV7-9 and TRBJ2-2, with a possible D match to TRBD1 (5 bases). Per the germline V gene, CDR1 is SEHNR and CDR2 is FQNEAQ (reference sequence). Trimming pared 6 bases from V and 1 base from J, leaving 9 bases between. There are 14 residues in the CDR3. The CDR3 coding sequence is TGTGCCAGCAGGTTGACAGTGAACACCGGGGAGCTGTTTTTT. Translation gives CASRLTVNTGELFF. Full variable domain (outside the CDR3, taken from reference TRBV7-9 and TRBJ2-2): DTGVSQNPRHKITKRGQNVTFRCDPISEHNRLYWYRQTLGQGPEFLTYFQNEAQLEKSRLLSDRFSAERPKGSFSTLEIQRTEQGDSAMYLCASRLTVNTGELFFGEGSRLTVL.

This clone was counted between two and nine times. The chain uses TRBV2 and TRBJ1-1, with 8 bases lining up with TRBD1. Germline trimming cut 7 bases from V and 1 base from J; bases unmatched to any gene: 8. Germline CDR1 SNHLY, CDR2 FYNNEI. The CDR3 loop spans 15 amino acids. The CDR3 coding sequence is TGTGCCAGCACACGACAGGGGCCATCGAACACTGAAGCTTTCTTT. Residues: CASTRQGPSNTEAFF.